The rows below give T cell receptor beta chains drawn from one sample of a study of blood T cell repertoires in COVID-19. Sequencing was performed with immunoSEQ multiplex PCR; in TCRdb, only in-frame clones are kept and a portion is missing. Among about 130,000 clones listed, less than 90% were seen once. What was sequenced was peripheral blood. The source of these receptors is an elderly man with active or convalescent COVID-19. CDR3s include the opening cysteine and the closing phenylalanine or tryptophan. D genes are given only for firm matches. Clone size is stated in some rows and not others, as once, few, many or a class when expanded.

-	TRBV7-7	TRBJ2-2	TRBD1	CASSQQGYGTGELFF	TGTGCCAGCAGCCAACAGGGGTATGGGACCGGGGAGCTGTTTTTT
-	TRBV11-2	TRBJ2-4	TRBD1	CASSGLRGAKNIQYF	TGTGCCAGCAGCGGACTCAGGGGGGCCAAAAACATTCAGTACTTC
-	TRBV4-2	TRBJ1-1	-	CASSQDLGGDTEAFF	TGTGCCAGCAGCCAAGATCTGGGAGGGGACACTGAAGCTTTCTTT
-	TRBV10-3	TRBJ2-2	TRBD2	CAISESLAGNRILFF	TGTGCCATCAGTGAGTCACTAGCGGGGAACAGGATACTGTTTTTT
-	TRBV5-1	TRBJ2-3	TRBD2	CASSLDPLGAGVTDTQYF	TGCGCCAGCAGCTTGGACCCTCTAGGGGCGGGGGTTACAGATACGCAGTATTTT
-	TRBV28	TRBJ1-1	-	CASSLPNQRLGAFF	TGTGCCAGCAGTTTACCAAACCAAAGACTAGGGGCTTTCTTT
-	TRBV6-4	TRBJ2-1	-	CASSDSDRDEQFF	TGTGCCAGCAGTGACTCCGACCGGGATGAGCAGTTCTTC
-	TRBV2	TRBJ2-3	TRBD2	CASSEGRELTQYF	TGTGCCAGCAGTGAGGGGCGGGAGCTTACGCAGTATTTT
-	TRBV4-3	TRBJ2-2	-	CASSQAGYGSGELFF	TGCGCCAGCAGCCAAGCCGGGTACGGGTCCGGGGAGCTGTTTTTT
-	TRBV7-2	TRBJ2-7	-	CASSLSGEQYF	TGTGCCAGCAGCTTAAGCGGCGAGCAGTACTTC
-	TRBV3-1/TRBV3-2	TRBJ2-1	TRBD1	CASSQEGQVGNEQFF	TGTGCCAGCAGCCAAGAGGGACAGGTTGGGAATGAGCAGTTCTTC
few	TRBV11-2	TRBJ1-6	-	CASSPDRQRFSSYNSPLHF	TGTGCCAGCAGTCCAGATCGACAGCGCTTTAGCTCCTATAATTCACCCCTCCACTTT
once	TRBV7-9	TRBJ1-3	-	CASSLGDQGTGNTIYF	TGTGCCAGCAGCTTAGGGGACCAGGGGACGGGAAACACCATATATTTT
-	TRBV16	TRBJ1-2	-	CASSQSAGGSDYGYTF	TGTGCCAGCAGCCAATCGGCGGGGGGGTCGGACTATGGCTACACCTTC
few	TRBV19	TRBJ1-4	-	CASSSETNEKLFF	TGTGCCAGTAGTTCGGAGACTAATGAAAAACTGTTTTTT
few	TRBV18	TRBJ2-7	-	CASSPTAAEQYF	TGTGCCAGCTCACCAACAGCTGCCGAGCAGTACTTC
-	TRBV3-1/TRBV3-2	TRBJ2-4	-	CASSHYGGSKNIQYF	TGTGCCAGCAGCCACTATGGAGGGTCCAAAAACATTCAGTACTTC
-	TRBV7-9	TRBJ1-2	-	CASSYNLKEDGYTF	TGTGCCAGCAGCTATAACCTTAAAGAGGATGGCTACACCTTC
-	TRBV3-1/TRBV3-2	TRBJ2-3	TRBD2	CASSLRSGGATNTQYF	TGTGCCAGCAGCCTCCGTAGCGGGGGGGCCACGAATACGCAGTATTTT
-	TRBV19	TRBJ2-7	TRBD1	CASSGDRPVYEQYF	TGTGCCAGTAGTGGGGACAGGCCCGTCTACGAGCAGTACTTC
-	TRBV12-3/TRBV12-4	TRBJ2-5	-	CASSLARGQTQYF	TGTGCCAGCAGTTTAGCGCGGGGGCAGACCCAGTACTTC
-	TRBV15	TRBJ2-3	-	CATSRGSGGASTDTQYF	TGTGCCACCAGCAGAGGGTCGGGCGGGGCTAGCACAGATACGCAGTATTTT
-	TRBV5-1	TRBJ1-2	TRBD1	CASSLRAPGGAGYGYTF	TGCGCCAGCAGCTTGAGGGCCCCAGGGGGCGCCGGGTATGGCTACACCTTC
-	TRBV10-1	TRBJ2-7	-	CASRNRDYEQYF	TGCGCCAGCCGAAACAGGGATTACGAGCAGTACTTC
-	TRBV7-6	TRBJ2-3	TRBD1	CASSSRDSATDTQYF	TGTGCCAGCAGCTCCCGGGACAGTGCCACAGATACGCAGTATTTT
-	TRBV19	TRBJ1-1	TRBD1	CASKGDRASTEAFF	TGTGCCAGTAAGGGGGACAGGGCGAGCACTGAAGCTTTCTTT
once	TRBV18	TRBJ2-2	-	CASSSTGPPNTGELFF	TGTGCCAGCTCAAGCACAGGGCCACCGAACACCGGGGAGCTGTTTTTT
-	TRBV7-8	TRBJ1-1	-	CASSLNRRTEAFF	TGTGCCAGCAGCTTAAATCGGCGGACTGAAGCTTTCTTT
-	TRBV28	TRBJ1-2	TRBD1	CASKGRRGLYGYTF	TGTGCCAGCAAGGGGAGAAGGGGGCTATATGGCTACACCTTC